Below, 7 T cell receptor beta chains from the same sample are listed, as sequenced in a study of read filtering for tumor transcriptome and immune sequencing. Molecular barcoded adaptors covering alpha/delta and beta/gamma chains were used on around 370 ng RNA. One entry per CDR3 protein results from TCRdb running MiXCR on the reads. The sample yields about 130,000 distinct CDR3 sequences, less than 15% seen once. Sequenced sample: a population of CD138-negative cells sorted from bone marrow. The receptors here all came from a donor older than 35 with multiple myeloma.

This clonotype was observed many times. The chain joins TRBV7-9 to TRBJ1-4; D call uncertain. Trimming stripped 1 base from V and 8 bases from J, with 5 bases between. Germline assignment: CDR1 SEHNR and CDR2 FQNEAQ (reference sequence). CDR3 length equals 12 residues. CDR3: CASSLEREKLFF. CDR3 nucleotide sequence: TGTGCCAGCAGCTTAGAGCGAGAAAAACTGTTTTTT. The full variable domain, its missing parts supplied by reference TRBV7-9 and TRBJ1-4, is DTGVSQNPRHKITKRGQNVTFRCDPISEHNRLYWYRQTLGQGPEFLTYFQNEAQLEKSRLLSDRFSAERPKGSFSTLEIQRTEQGDSAMYLCASSLEREKLFFGSGTQLSVL.

In this sample, this clonotype turned up many times. Sequence at one end of the junction differs from germline and may be a read error. V is TRBV4-2 and J is TRBJ1-3; D is possibly TRBD1 (5 bases). Germline CDR1 is LGHNA and CDR2 is YNFKEQ. The CDR3 consists of 14 residues. The CDR3 protein is CASSQDSSGNTIYF. CDR3 nucleotides: TGCGCCAGCAGCCAAGACAGCTCTGGAAACACCATATATTTT.

This clonotype was observed at least ten times. The DNA of the CDR3 is TGTGCCAGGCGCCGGGAGGGGCTTAACACTGAAGCTTTCTTT. Amino acids: CARRREGLNTEAFF. V usage is TRBV27 and J usage is TRBJ1-1; D might be TRBD1 (5 bases). The V end lost 9 bases, the J end lost 2 bases, and 16 bases lay between the germline ends. The CDR3 spans 14 residues. Germline V gives CDR1 MNHEY, CDR2 SMNVEV (reference sequence).

This clonotype was counted only a few times. One base away lies a much larger clone, so this may be a sequencing read error. This sequence joins TRBV11-3 and TRBJ2-7, with D perhaps assigned TRBD1 or TRBD2 (5 bases each). V lost 5 bases, J lost 3 bases, and 17 bases lay in between. This CDR3 is 15 amino acids long. Looked up from germline, CDR1 is SGHNT and CDR2 is YENEEA. CDR3 protein: CASSIRGRAHYEQYF. CDR3 DNA: TGTGCCAGCAGCATTCGGGGCAGGGCCCACTACGAGCAGTACTTC.

In this sample, this clonotype turned up many times. A junction boundary mismatches the germline segment, possibly from a read error. V and J are TRBV10-3 and TRBJ2-7, with 10 positions matching TRBD1. The CDR3 has 14 amino acids. The germline V gene encodes CDR1 ENHRY and CDR2 SYGVKD. In DNA form, the CDR3 reads TGTGCCACCAGTTCTGGACAGGGGGGATTCGAGCAGTACTTC. This encodes CATSSGQGGFEQYF.

This clonotype was seen at least ten times. This chain links TRBV20-1 with TRBJ1-5; perhaps TRBD1 as D (6 bases). CDR3 length equals 14 residues. The germline gives CDR1 DFQATT, CDR2 SNEGSKA (reference sequence). With 6 bases removed from V and 7 bases from J, the gap between germline ends came to 19 bases. DNA for the CDR3: TGCAGTGCCTTAACGGGGGGCCCACGGCAGCCCCAGCATTTT. Its translation is CSALTGGPRQPQHF.

A single count supports this clonotype. At one end, the junction sequence differs from germline, possibly due to a read error. V gene TRBV5-5 combines with J gene TRBJ2-5; 7 nucleotides match TRBD1. This CDR3 contains 13 residues. Germline V gives CDR1 SGHKS, CDR2 YYEKEE (reference sequence). The CDR3 sequence is CASSPDRAKTQYF. Written as DNA, the CDR3 is TGCGCCAGCAGTCCCGACAGGGCGAAGACCCAGTACTTC.